The 13 T cell receptor beta chains below all came from one sample that was sequenced in a study of blood T cell repertoires in COVID-19. Sequencing used immunoSEQ multiplex PCR; TCRdb keeps in-frame clones, though not all of them. This table holds roughly 160,000 clones, more than 75% found once. Sequenced: peripheral blood. The receptors derive from a man between 18 and 29 years old with acute or convalescent COVID-19.

This chain uses TRBV7-9 with TRBJ2-5, with a weak D call TRBD2 (5 bases). This CDR3 contains 14 residues. Germline values: CDR1 SEHNR, CDR2 FQNEAQ (reference sequence). V was trimmed by 5 bases and J by 0 bases, leaving 10 bases between them. The CDR3 protein is CASSPPGDQETQYF. The CDR3 coding sequence is TGTGCCAGCAGCCCCCCCGGGGACCAAGAGACCCAGTACTTC.

The V and J genes are TRBV18 and TRBJ2-5; D might be TRBD1 (6 bases). The germline gives CDR1 KGHSH, CDR2 LQKENI. V was trimmed by 4 bases and J by 4 bases, leaving 25 bases between them. The CDR3 length is 18 residues. In nucleotides, the CDR3 is TGTGCCAGCTCACTTATCGGGCCCGGGACACTCAAGGGAGAGACCCAGTACTTC. This sequence encodes CASSLIGPGTLKGETQYF.

This clone occurred a few times. The chain couples TRBV7-9 to TRBJ2-3, with D maybe TRBD2 (5 bases). The V gene lost 3 bases and the J gene lost 4 bases, with 11 bases spanning the gap. The CDR3 is 14 amino acids. CDR1 is SEHNR, CDR2 FQNEAQ, per germline (reference sequence). The CDR3 DNA follows: TGTGCCAGCAGCTTGAGGGCGGAGGCAGATACGCAGTATTTT. It codes for CASSLRAEADTQYF. Full variable domain (missing parts from reference TRBV7-9 and TRBJ2-3): DTGVSQNPRHKITKRGQNVTFRCDPISEHNRLYWYRQTLGQGPEFLTYFQNEAQLEKSRLLSDRFSAERPKGSFSTLEIQRTEQGDSAMYLCASSLRAEADTQYFGPGTRLTVL.

The gene calls are TRBV19 and TRBJ2-7, with 13 bases lining up with TRBD2. Germline CDR1 reads LNHDA; CDR2 reads SQIVND (reference sequence). V dropped 1 base and J dropped 7; count of bases not matched to a gene: 7. The CDR3 length is 16 residues. The CDR3 DNA reads as TGTGCCAGTAGTATAGCCGGGACTAGCGGGACTGTTGAGCAGTACTTC. Translated: CASSIAGTSGTVEQYF.

V usage is TRBV19 and J usage is TRBJ1-4; D ambiguous. V was clipped by 1 base and J by 7 bases, with 19 bases between them. From germline, CDR1 is LNHDA and CDR2 SQIVND (reference sequence). The CDR3 has 17 amino acids. The CDR3 loop reads CASSIGRTLKAGEKLFF. In DNA form, the CDR3 reads TGTGCCAGTAGTATAGGCCGAACCTTAAAAGCGGGTGAAAAACTGTTTTTT.

The chain has TRBV6-6 and TRBJ2-1, with TRBD1 as a possible D gene (5 bases). Germline CDR1 and CDR2: MNHNY and SVGAGI (reference sequence). This CDR3 comprises 15 residues. Trimming left V 0 bases short and J 5 bases short, with 11 bases between. The CDR3 sequence: CASSYSYDSNNEQFF. The DNA of the CDR3 is TGTGCCAGCAGTTACTCTTACGACAGTAACAATGAGCAGTTCTTC.

This chain uses TRBV10-3 with TRBJ2-4; 7 bases agree with TRBD1. This CDR3 is built from 18 residues. Germline assignment: CDR1 ENHRY and CDR2 SYGVKD. After removal of 6 bases from V and 0 bases from J, the junction contained 14 bases not matched to a gene. CDR3 protein: CAISDFPTGALAKNIQYF. The DNA of the CDR3 is TGTGCCATCAGCGACTTTCCCACAGGGGCTCTAGCCAAAAACATTCAGTACTTC.

DNA for the CDR3: TGTGCCAGCAGCTTAGTGACAGGGGCGAGCGCAGATACGCAGTATTTT. It yields the protein CASSLVTGASADTQYF. This chain uses TRBV7-6 with TRBJ2-3, with 8 bases identical to TRBD1. Germline-derived CDR1 and CDR2 are SGHVS and FNYEAQ. V was pared by 1 base and J by 4 bases, with 7 bases of the junction left unmatched. The CDR3 has 16 residues.

This clone was detected once. This sequence joins TRBV4-1 and TRBJ1-1; a weak D match, TRBD1 (5 bases). CDR1 is MGHRA, CDR2 YSYEKL, per germline. The CDR3 is 15 amino acids. Trimming left V 1 base short and J 2 bases short, with 11 bases between. The CDR3 DNA follows: TGCGCCAGCAGCCAAGGATTAACAGGAAACACTGAAGCTTTCTTT. Protein product: CASSQGLTGNTEAFF.

V usage is TRBV18 and J usage is TRBJ1-2, with 7 nucleotides matching TRBD1. The CDR3 spans 15 residues. Germline assignment: CDR1 KGHSH and CDR2 LQKENI. Trimming cost V 2 bases and J 2 bases; bases outside gene matches: 5. CDR3 protein: CASSPGGQTNYGYTF. The CDR3 nucleotides read TGTGCCAGCTCACCAGGGGGACAGACAAACTATGGCTACACCTTC.

V usage is TRBV11-2 and J usage is TRBJ2-7; TRBD1 matches at 7 bases. V lost 7 bases, J lost 7 bases, and 10 bases stayed unmatched. CDR1 and CDR2 (germline): SGHAT, FQNNGV. There are 13 residues in the CDR3. The CDR3 spells CASISPQGEEQYF. The CDR3 DNA reads as TGTGCCAGCATCTCACCCCAGGGGGAAGAGCAGTACTTC.

The rearrangement joins TRBV5-1 to TRBJ2-1; 8 bases match TRBD2. This CDR3 is built from 14 residues. J was trimmed by 5 bases and V by 3 bases; bases with no gene match: 4. The germline CDR1 and CDR2 sequences are SGHRS and YFSETQ. CDR3 sequence: CASSSAGAHNEQFF. The CDR3 DNA is TGCGCCAGCAGCTCAGCGGGAGCCCACAATGAGCAGTTCTTC.

The chain recombines TRBV5-6 with TRBJ2-3; 10 nucleotides line up with TRBD1. V trimming: 4 bases; J trimming: 5 bases; junction bases outside the gene matches: 7. Germline loops: CDR1 SGHDT, CDR2 YYEEEE. This CDR3 contains 15 residues. DNA for the CDR3: TGTGCCAGCAGCCGGAGGGACAGGGGTAAAGATACGCAGTATTTT. Protein: CASSRRDRGKDTQYF.